Listed here are 22 T cell receptor beta chains from one sample, sequenced in a study of cytomegalovirus exposure and HLA in healthy donors. The PCR made use of 60 Vbeta and 13 Jbeta primers. Profiling relied on immunoSEQ multiplex PCR, and the TCRdb table lists in-frame clones only, not all of them. The sample shows roughly 190,000 clones, roughly 10% of them seen only once. Sequenced input: PBMCs. The receptors here all came from a woman in her thirties in good health and CMV-seropositive.

In its sample, this clone was seen a few times. This rearrangement joins TRBV5-8 to TRBJ2-5; 7 nucleotides match TRBD2. Germline assignment: CDR1 SGHTS and CDR2 YDEGEE. With V trimmed by 4 bases and J by 2 bases, 8 bases remained unmatched. The CDR3 runs 15 residues. In nucleotides, the CDR3 is TGTGCCAGCAGCCTCGGACTAGGAGGTCAAGAGACCCAGTACTTC. Its translation: CASSLGLGGQETQYF.

This chain connects TRBV20-1 to TRBJ1-2; no reliable D call. Germline CDR1 DFQATT, CDR2 SNEGSKA (reference sequence). With 6 bases removed from V and 3 bases from J, the gap between germline ends came to 5 bases. The CDR3 is 10 amino acids. The CDR3 DNA reads TGCAGTGCCTTAGACTATGGCTACACCTTC. Translating gives CSALDYGYTF.

The chain is built from TRBV7-6 and TRBJ2-3; 11 bases line up with TRBD2. CDR3 length: 20 amino acids. The germline gives CDR1 SGHVS, CDR2 FNYEAQ. V lost 2 bases to trimming and J lost 5 bases; unmatched junction nucleotides: 18. In DNA, the CDR3 is TGTGCCAGCAGCTTACATGACAGAAGTTCCGGGACTAGCGGAAGAGATACGCAGTATTTT. Amino acids: CASSLHDRSSGTSGRDTQYF.

The CDR3 region is CASSPPSGSNYGYTF. In nucleotides, the CDR3 is TGTGCCAGCTCACCCCCGAGCGGATCTAACTATGGCTACACCTTC. This chain links TRBV18 with TRBJ1-2; D unresolved. Germline V gene sequence: CDR1 KGHSH, CDR2 LQKENI. Trimming shortened V by 3 bases and J by 0 bases, and 11 bases separated the two germline ends. The CDR3 covers 15 residues.

The V call is TRBV27, the J call TRBJ1-5, with D unclear. The germline V and J ends were trimmed by 11 bases and 1 base, with 12 bases remaining between them. This CDR3 has 13 amino acids. The V gene's germline CDR1 is MNHEY and CDR2 SMNVEV (reference sequence). For the CDR3, the DNA is TGTGCCTCTAGTATCGGGAGCAATCAGCCCCAGCATTTT. Translation: CASSIGSNQPQHF.

The chain has TRBV11-2 and TRBJ1-2; no clear D gene. CDR1 is SGHAT, CDR2 FQNNGV, per germline. The CDR3 runs 15 residues. V was cut by 5 bases and J by 2 bases, with 15 bases left in between. The chain's CDR3 is CASSPPGKENYGYTF. CDR3 nucleotides: TGTGCCAGCAGCCCCCCGGGGAAGGAGAACTATGGCTACACCTTC.

The genes are TRBV18 and TRBJ1-6; no definite D call. The CDR3 is made up of 15 amino acids. The V gene's germline CDR1 is KGHSH and CDR2 LQKENI. Trimming shortened V by 2 bases and J by 5 bases, and 10 bases separated the two germline ends. The CDR3 DNA reads as TGTGCCAGCTCACCAAGGAGAGAAAATAATTCACCCCTCCACTTT. As protein: CASSPRRENNSPLHF.

In this sample, this clone turned up a few times. The genes are TRBV7-2 and TRBJ1-5; no reliable D call. The V gene's germline CDR1 is SGHTA and CDR2 FQGNSA. The CDR3 extends over 14 amino acids. V was trimmed by 4 bases and J by 5 bases, leaving 12 bases between them. This CDR3 reads CASSYRRGDQPQHF. CDR3 sequence (DNA): TGTGCCAGCAGCTATCGCCGGGGTGATCAGCCCCAGCATTTT.

This clone came up a few times. The chain couples TRBV18 to TRBJ2-5, with TRBD2 identical over 7 bases. Per germline, CDR1 KGHSH and CDR2 LQKENI. The CDR3 contains 14 residues. Losses at the gene ends were 4 bases for V and 5 bases for J; bases not matched to a gene: 7. The CDR3 region is CASSRGAGEETQYF. In DNA form, the CDR3 reads TGTGCCAGCTCACGTGGTGCGGGAGAGGAGACCCAGTACTTC.

V gene TRBV30 combines with J gene TRBJ1-4; D unclear. This CDR3 spans 13 amino acids. Looked up from germline, CDR1 is GTSNPN and CDR2 is SVGIG (reference sequence). V shed 1 base and J shed 5 bases, with 8 bases lying between them. CDR3 DNA sequence: TGTGCCTGGAGTGGAGGGATAAATGAAAAACTGTTTTTT. The encoded protein is CAWSGGINEKLFF.

The chain links TRBV7-8 to TRBJ2-7, with D possibly TRBD2 on 5 matching bases. The CDR3 has 13 amino acids. V lost 2 bases to trimming and J lost 7 bases, with 12 bases between them. CDR1 is SGHVS, CDR2 FQNEAQ, per germline. As DNA, the CDR3 is TGTGCCAGCAGCTTAACTAGTCCCGGGGAGCAGTACTTC. It encodes CASSLTSPGEQYF.

This clone was detected many times. This chain uses TRBV18 with TRBJ2-1; TRBD1 aligns across 9 bases. The V segment lost 5 bases and the J segment 5 bases; nucleotides outside the gene matches: 7. The V gene's germline CDR1 is KGHSH and CDR2 LQKENI. The CDR3 extends over 15 amino acids. CDR3 sequence: CASSSPGTGNNEQFF. The CDR3 DNA reads as TGTGCCAGCTCATCGCCCGGGACAGGGAACAATGAGCAGTTCTTC.

In this sample, this clone turned up a few times. V gene TRBV5-4 combines with J gene TRBJ2-7; 7 bases are shared with TRBD1. V was pared by 5 bases and J by 8 bases, with 7 bases of the junction left unmatched. There are 12 residues in the CDR3. Per the germline V gene, CDR1 is SGHNT and CDR2 is YYREEE (reference sequence). The DNA for the CDR3 is TGTGCCAGCAGGGAGACGACAGGGAAGCAGTACTTC. Translating gives CASRETTGKQYF. The whole variable domain, filled in from reference TRBV5-4 and TRBJ2-7, reads ETGVTQSPTHLIKTRGQQVTLRCSSQSGHNTVSWYQQALGQGPQFIFQYYREEENGRGNFPPRFSGLQFPNYSSELNVNALELDDSALYLCASRETTGKQYFGPGTRLTVT.

The chain couples TRBV5-1 to TRBJ2-1, with a possible D match to TRBD1 (5 bases). Germline assignment: CDR1 SGHRS and CDR2 YFSETQ. The CDR3 spans 14 residues. The ends were cut back, 3 bases at V and 4 bases at J, with 11 bases in the middle. The CDR3, as DNA: TGCGCCAGCAGCTCAGGGAATTCATACAATGAGCAGTTCTTC. Encoded protein: CASSSGNSYNEQFF.

This clone has more than one count but fewer than ten. V and J are TRBV25-1 and TRBJ2-5; D uncertain. CDR1 is MGHDK and CDR2 is SYGVNS in the germline V gene. CDR3 length equals 16 residues. Trimming removed 1 base at V and 3 bases at J, with 15 bases between. The CDR3 loop is CASSESIIGLKETQYF. The CDR3 DNA reads as TGTGCCAGCAGTGAATCCATAATCGGGTTAAAAGAGACCCAGTACTTC.

This clone turned up a few times. The chain has TRBV2 and TRBJ2-1; D is undetermined. Germline CDR1 reads SNHLY; CDR2 reads FYNNEI. The CDR3 spans 15 residues. The V gene lost 4 bases and the J gene lost 7 bases, with 17 bases spanning the gap. CDR3 loop: CASSANPNWANEQFF. The CDR3 nucleotides read TGTGCCAGCAGTGCTAACCCCAATTGGGCAAATGAGCAGTTCTTC. The full variable domain, rest sourced from reference TRBV2 and TRBJ2-1, is EPEVTQTPSHQVTQMGQEVILRCVPISNHLYFYWYRQILGQKVEFLVSFYNNEISEKSEIFDDQFSVERPDGSNFTLKIRSTKLEDSAMYFCASSANPNWANEQFFGPGTRLTVL.

This clone was seen more than once but under ten times. The V call is TRBV9, the J call TRBJ2-2; D gene uncertain. CDR3 length: 13 residues. Trimming stripped 4 bases from V and 0 bases from J, with 4 bases between. Germline V gives CDR1 SGDLS, CDR2 YYNGEE. The CDR3 region has the DNA TGTGCCAGCAGCCTCTCGAACACCGGGGAGCTGTTTTTT. This encodes CASSLSNTGELFF.

The chain links TRBV7-8 to TRBJ1-1; D unclear. Trimming pared 2 bases from V and 1 base from J, leaving 5 bases between. This CDR3 is built from 13 residues. Germline values: CDR1 SGHVS, CDR2 FQNEAQ. CDR3 DNA: TGTGCCAGCAGCTTATCCGGGAACACTGAAGCTTTCTTT. This gives the protein CASSLSGNTEAFF.

This clone was seen a handful of times. The chain is built from TRBV9 and TRBJ1-2; D unclear. V was clipped by 4 bases and J by 6 bases, with 16 bases between them. Germline V gene data show CDR1 as SGDLS and CDR2 as YYNGEE. This CDR3 contains 14 residues. As DNA, the CDR3 is TGTGCCAGCAGCCTTACCGACGGAGTCGATGGCTACACCTTC. Translated, it gives CASSLTDGVDGYTF. Based on the CDR3 plus reference TRBV9 and TRBJ1-2, the full variable domain is DSGVTQTPKHLITATGQRVTLRCSPRSGDLSVYWYQQSLDQGLQFLIQYYNGEERAKGNILERFSAQQFPDLHSELNLSSLELGDSALYFCASSLTDGVDGYTFGSGTRLTVV.

The genes are TRBV9 and TRBJ2-7; the match to TRBD2 covers 10 bases. The length of the CDR3 is 13 residues. V trimming: 4 bases; J trimming: 6 bases; junction bases outside the gene matches: 4. The germline V gene has CDR1 SGDLS and CDR2 YYNGEE. The CDR3 DNA is TGTGCCAGCAGCAAGAGCGGGAGGGGCGAGCAGTACTTC. Residues: CASSKSGRGEQYF.

There are a few counts of this clone. The CDR3 DNA is TGTGCCAGCAGTCCCACCTTTGGAGCTGGCGTCCGACGCGGAACTGAAGCTTTCTTT. Translation: CASSPTFGAGVRRGTEAFF. The chain combines TRBV27 with TRBJ1-1; D gene ambiguous. CDR1 is MNHEY, CDR2 SMNVEV, per germline (reference sequence). V shed 5 bases and J shed 5 bases, with 30 bases lying between them. The CDR3 runs to 19 residues.

V is TRBV25-1 and J is TRBJ2-2, with 7 bases that match TRBD2. The V gene's germline CDR1 is MGHDK and CDR2 SYGVNS. This CDR3 has 16 amino acids. V dropped 1 base and J dropped 4; count of bases not matched to a gene: 6. CDR3 sequence (DNA): TGTGCCAGCAGTGAATGGGGGAGGGCCGGCACCGGGGAGCTGTTTTTT. Its protein product is CASSEWGRAGTGELFF.